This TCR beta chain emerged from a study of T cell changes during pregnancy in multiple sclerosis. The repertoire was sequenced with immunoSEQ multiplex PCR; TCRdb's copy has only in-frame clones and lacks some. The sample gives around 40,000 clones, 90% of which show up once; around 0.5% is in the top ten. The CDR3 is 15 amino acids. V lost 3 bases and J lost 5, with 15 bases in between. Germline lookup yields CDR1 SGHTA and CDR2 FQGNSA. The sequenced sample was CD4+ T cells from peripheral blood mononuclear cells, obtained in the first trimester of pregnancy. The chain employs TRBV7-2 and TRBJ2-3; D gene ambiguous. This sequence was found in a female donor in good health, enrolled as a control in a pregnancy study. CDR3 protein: CASSFRTGSLDTQYF. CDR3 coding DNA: TGTGCCAGCAGCTTCAGAACGGGTTCCCTAGATACGCAGTATTTT.